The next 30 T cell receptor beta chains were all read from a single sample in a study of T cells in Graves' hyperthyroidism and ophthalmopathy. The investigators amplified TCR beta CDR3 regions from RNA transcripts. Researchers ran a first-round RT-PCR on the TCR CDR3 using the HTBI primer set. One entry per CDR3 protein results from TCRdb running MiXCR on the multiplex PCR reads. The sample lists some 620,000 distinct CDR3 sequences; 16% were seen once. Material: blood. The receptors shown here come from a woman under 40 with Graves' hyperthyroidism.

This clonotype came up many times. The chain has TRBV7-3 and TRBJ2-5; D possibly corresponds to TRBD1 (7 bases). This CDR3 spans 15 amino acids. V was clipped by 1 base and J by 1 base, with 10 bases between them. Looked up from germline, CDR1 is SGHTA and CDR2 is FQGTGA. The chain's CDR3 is CASSLSGTVQETQYF. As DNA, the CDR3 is TGTGCCAGCAGCTTAAGCGGGACAGTCCAAGAGACCCAGTACTTC.

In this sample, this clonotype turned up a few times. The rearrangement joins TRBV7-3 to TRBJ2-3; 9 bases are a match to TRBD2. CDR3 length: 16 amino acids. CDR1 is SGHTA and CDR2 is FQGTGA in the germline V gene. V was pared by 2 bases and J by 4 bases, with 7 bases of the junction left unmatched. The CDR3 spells CASSLVAGGSPDTQYF. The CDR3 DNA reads TGTGCCAGCAGCTTAGTCGCGGGAGGGAGCCCAGATACGCAGTATTTT.

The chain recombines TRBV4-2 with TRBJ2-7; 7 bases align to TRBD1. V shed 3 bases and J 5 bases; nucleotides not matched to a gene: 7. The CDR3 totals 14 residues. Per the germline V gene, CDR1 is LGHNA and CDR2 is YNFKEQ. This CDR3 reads CASSHLRQGDEQYF. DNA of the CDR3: TGTGCCAGCAGCCACCTACGTCAGGGGGACGAGCAGTACTTC.

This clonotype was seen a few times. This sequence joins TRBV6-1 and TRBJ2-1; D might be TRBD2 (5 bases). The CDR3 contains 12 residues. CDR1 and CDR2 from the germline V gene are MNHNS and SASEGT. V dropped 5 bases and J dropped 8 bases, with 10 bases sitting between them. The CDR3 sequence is CASSSVRDEQFF. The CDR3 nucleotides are TGTGCCAGCAGTTCGGTGCGGGATGAGCAGTTCTTC.

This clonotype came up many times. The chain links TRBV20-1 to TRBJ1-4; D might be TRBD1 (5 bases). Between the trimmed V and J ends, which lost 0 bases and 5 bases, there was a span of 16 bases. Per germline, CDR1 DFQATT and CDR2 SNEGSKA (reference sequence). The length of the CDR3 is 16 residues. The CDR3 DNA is TGCAGTGCTAGAGAGGGGGAGACAGCGAGAAATGAAAAACTGTTTTTT. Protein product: CSAREGETARNEKLFF.

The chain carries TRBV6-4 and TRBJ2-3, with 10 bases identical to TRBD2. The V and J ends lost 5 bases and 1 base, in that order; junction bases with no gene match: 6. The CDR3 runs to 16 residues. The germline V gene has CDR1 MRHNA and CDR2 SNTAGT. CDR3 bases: TGTGCCAGCAGTCTTACTAGCGGGGCCGGCACAGATACGCAGTATTTT. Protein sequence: CASSLTSGAGTDTQYF.

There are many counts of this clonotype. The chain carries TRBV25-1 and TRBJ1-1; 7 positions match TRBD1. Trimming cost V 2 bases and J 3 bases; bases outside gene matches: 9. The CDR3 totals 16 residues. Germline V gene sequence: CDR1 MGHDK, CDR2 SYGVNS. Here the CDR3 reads CASSERGGGAYTEAFF. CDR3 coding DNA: TGTGCCAGCAGTGAAAGGGGAGGGGGCGCTTACACTGAAGCTTTCTTT. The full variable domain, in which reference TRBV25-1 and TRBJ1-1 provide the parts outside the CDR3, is EADIYQTPRYLVIGTGKKITLECSQTMGHDKMYWYQQDPGMELHLIHYSYGVNSTEKGDLSSESTVSRIRTEHFPLTLESARPSHTSQYLCASSERGGGAYTEAFFGQGTRLTVV.

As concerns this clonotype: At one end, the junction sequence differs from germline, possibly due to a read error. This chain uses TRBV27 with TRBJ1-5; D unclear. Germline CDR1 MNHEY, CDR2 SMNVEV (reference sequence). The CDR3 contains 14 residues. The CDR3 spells CASSSPMSNQPRHF. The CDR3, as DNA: TGTGCCAGCAGTTCCCCCATGAGCAATCAGCCCCGGCATTTT.

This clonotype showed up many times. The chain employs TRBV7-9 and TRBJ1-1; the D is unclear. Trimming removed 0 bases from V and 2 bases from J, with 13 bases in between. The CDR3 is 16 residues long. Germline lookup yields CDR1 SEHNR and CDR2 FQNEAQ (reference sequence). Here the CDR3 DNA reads TGTGCCAGCAGCTTAGCTCTTAGGGAAAAAAACACTGAAGCTTTCTTT. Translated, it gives CASSLALREKNTEAFF.

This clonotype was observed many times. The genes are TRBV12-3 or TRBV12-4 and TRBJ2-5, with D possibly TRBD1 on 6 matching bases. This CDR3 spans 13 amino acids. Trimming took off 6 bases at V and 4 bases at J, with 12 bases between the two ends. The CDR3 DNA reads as TGTGCCAGCAGCCTCGACAGGTTAGAGACCCAGTACTTC. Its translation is CASSLDRLETQYF.

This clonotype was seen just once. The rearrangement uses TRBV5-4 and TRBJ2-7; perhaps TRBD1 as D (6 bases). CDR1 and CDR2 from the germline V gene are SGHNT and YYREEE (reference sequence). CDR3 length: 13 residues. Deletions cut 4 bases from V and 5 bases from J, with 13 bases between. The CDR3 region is CASSRGQYNEQYF. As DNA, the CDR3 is TGTGCCAGCAGCCGTGGACAGTATAACGAGCAGTACTTC.

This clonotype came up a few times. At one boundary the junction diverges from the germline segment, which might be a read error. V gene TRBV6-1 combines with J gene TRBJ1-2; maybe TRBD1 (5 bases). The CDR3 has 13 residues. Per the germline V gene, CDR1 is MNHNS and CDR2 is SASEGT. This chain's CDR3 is CASKDSLDYGCTF. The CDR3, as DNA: TGTGCCAGCAAAGACAGTCTAGACTATGGCTGCACCTTC.

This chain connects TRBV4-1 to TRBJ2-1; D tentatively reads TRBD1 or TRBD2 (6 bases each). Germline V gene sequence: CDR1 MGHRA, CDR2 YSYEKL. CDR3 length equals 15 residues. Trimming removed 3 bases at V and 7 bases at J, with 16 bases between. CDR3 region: CASSHIRGVGNEQFF. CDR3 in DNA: TGCGCCAGCAGCCATATAAGGGGGGTGGGGAATGAGCAGTTCTTC.

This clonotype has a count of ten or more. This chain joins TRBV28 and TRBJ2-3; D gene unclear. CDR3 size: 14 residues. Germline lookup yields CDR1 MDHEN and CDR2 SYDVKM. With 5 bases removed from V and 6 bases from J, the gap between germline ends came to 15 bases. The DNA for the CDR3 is TGTGCCAGCAGTGGCGTTAGGGTAGGGGATACGCAGTATTTT. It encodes CASSGVRVGDTQYF.

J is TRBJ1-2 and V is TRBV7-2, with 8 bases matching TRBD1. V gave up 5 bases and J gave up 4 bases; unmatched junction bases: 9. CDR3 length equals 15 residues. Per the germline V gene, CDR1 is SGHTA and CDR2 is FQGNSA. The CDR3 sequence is CASSPRTGPGYGYTF. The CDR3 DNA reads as TGTGCCAGCAGCCCCCGGACAGGGCCGGGCTATGGCTACACCTTC.

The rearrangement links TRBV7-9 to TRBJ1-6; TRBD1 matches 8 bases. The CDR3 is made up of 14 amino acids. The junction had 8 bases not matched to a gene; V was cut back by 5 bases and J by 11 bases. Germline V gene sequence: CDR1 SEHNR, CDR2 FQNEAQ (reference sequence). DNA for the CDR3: TGTGCCAGCAGCACCGGACAGGGTGCGGCACCCCTCCACTTT. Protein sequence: CASSTGQGAAPLHF.

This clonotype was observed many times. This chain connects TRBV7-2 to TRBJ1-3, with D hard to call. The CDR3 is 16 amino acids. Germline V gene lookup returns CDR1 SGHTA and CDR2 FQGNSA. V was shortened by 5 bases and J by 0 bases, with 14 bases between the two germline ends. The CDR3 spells CASSLGGAASGNTIYF. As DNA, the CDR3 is TGTGCCAGCAGCCTAGGCGGAGCGGCCTCTGGAAACACCATATATTTT.

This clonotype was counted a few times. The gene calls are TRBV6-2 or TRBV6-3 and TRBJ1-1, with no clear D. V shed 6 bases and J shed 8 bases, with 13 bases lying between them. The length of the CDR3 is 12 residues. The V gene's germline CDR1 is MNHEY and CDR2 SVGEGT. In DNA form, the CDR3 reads TGTGCCAGCAGCCACGAAGGTGGGGAAGCTTTCTTT. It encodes CASSHEGGEAFF.

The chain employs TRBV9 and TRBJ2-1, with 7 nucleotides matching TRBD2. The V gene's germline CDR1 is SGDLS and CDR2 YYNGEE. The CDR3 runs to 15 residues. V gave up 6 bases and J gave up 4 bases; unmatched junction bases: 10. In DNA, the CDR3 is TGTGCCAGCAACTTTCGCGGGAGTGGATACAATGAGCAGTTCTTC. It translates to CASNFRGSGYNEQFF.

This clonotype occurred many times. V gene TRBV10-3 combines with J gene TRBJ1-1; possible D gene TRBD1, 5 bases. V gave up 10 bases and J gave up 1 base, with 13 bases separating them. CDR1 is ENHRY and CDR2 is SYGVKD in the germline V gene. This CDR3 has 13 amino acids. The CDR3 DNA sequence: TGTGCCACTAAAACGGACAAGAACACTGAAGCTTTCTTT. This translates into CATKTDKNTEAFF.

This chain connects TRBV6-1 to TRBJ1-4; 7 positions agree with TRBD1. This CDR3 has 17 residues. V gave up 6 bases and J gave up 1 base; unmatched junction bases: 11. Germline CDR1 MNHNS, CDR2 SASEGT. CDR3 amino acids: CASSQQRTGRTNEKLFF. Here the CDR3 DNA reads TGTGCCAGCAGCCAGCAAAGGACAGGTCGAACTAATGAAAAACTGTTTTTT.

The CDR3 DNA reads as TGTGCCAGCACCAAGACAGGGGTTAGCACTGAAGCTTTCTTT. It yields the protein CASTKTGVSTEAFF. The chain carries TRBV2 and TRBJ1-1; 8 nucleotides agree with TRBD1. Germline loops: CDR1 SNHLY, CDR2 FYNNEI. This CDR3 has 14 amino acids. J gave up 4 bases and V 7 bases, and 8 bases lay outside the gene matches. The full variable domain, its missing parts supplied by reference TRBV2 and TRBJ1-1, is EPEVTQTPSHQVTQMGQEVILRCVPISNHLYFYWYRQILGQKVEFLVSFYNNEISEKSEIFDDQFSVERPDGSNFTLKIRSTKLEDSAMYFCASTKTGVSTEAFFGQGTRLTVV.

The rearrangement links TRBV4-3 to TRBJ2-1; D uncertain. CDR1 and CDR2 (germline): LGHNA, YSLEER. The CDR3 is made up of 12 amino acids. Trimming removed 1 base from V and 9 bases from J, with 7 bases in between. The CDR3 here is CASSQGPGEQFF. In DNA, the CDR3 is TGCGCCAGCAGCCAAGGACCTGGTGAGCAGTTCTTC.

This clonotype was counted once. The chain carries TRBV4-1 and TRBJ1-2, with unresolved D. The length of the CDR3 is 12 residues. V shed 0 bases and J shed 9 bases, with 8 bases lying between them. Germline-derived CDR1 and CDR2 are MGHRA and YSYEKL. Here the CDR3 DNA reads TGCGCCAGCAGCCAAGATGGGAGGAGCTACACCTTC. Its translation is CASSQDGRSYTF.

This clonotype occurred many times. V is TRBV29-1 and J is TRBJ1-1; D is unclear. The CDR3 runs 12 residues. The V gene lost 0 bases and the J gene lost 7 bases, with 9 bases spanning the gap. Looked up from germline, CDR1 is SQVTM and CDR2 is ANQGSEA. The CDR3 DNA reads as TGCAGCGTTGAAGACCAGGAGCTTGAAGCTTTCTTT. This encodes CSVEDQELEAFF.

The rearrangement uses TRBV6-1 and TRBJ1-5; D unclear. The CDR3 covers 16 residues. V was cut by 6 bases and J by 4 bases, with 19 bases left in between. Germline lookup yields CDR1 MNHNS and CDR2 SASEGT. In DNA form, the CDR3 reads TGTGCCAGCAGCTCGCCATACCTAGAAATAAATCAGCCCCAGCATTTT. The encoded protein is CASSSPYLEINQPQHF.

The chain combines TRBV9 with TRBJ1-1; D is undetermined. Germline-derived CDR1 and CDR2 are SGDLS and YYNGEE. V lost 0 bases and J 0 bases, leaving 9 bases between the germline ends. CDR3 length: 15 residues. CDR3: CASSVGPRMNTEAFF. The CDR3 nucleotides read TGTGCCAGCAGCGTAGGCCCCAGGATGAACACTGAAGCTTTCTTT.

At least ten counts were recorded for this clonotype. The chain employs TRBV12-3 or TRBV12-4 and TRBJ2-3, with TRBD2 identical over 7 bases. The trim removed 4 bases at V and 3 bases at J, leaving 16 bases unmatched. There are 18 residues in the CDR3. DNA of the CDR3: TGTGCCAGCAGTTCCCTTTGGGGCGGGAGTGTCAAGACAGATACGCAGTATTTT. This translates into CASSSLWGGSVKTDTQYF.

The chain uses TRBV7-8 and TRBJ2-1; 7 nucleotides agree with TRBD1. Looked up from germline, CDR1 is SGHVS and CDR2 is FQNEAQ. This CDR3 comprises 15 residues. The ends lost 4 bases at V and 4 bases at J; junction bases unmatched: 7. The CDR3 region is CASSSDRFEYNEQFF. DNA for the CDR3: TGTGCCAGCAGCTCGGACAGGTTTGAATACAATGAGCAGTTCTTC.

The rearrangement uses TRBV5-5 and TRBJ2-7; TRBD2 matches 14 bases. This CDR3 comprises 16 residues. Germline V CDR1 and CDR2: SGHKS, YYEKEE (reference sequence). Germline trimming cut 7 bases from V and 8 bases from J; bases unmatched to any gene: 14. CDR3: CASQIVAGLAGAKQYF. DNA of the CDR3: TGTGCCAGCCAAATAGTAGCGGGACTAGCGGGAGCAAAGCAGTACTTC.